The clone carrying this T cell receptor beta chain was detected only a few times. Its specificity is unknown. This specimen comes from a study of radiation and T cells in renal cell carcinoma. Study-wide results and caveats: In blood, top tumor clones expanded by 2 weeks, shrinking by 4.

Profiling relied on immunoSEQ multiplex PCR, and the TCRdb table lists in-frame clones only, not all of them. Among 100,000 to 150,000 clones listed, 88% were seen once. This sample's time point: blood 2 weeks post-SBRT. The treatment denotes: 15 Gy SBRT to primary tumor, nephrectomy 4 weeks later. Serial blood draws occurred at baseline and 2 and 4 weeks post-SBRT. This renal cell carcinoma was of the clear cell type. V lost 8 bases to trimming and J lost 9 bases, with 8 bases between them. This CDR3 comprises 10 residues. Germline V gene data show CDR1 as LNHDA and CDR2 as SQIVND (reference sequence).

The sequenced sample was blood, obtained from a patient whose treatment included radiotherapy and nephrectomy. This sequence originates from a woman in her 70s with renal cell carcinoma. V usage is TRBV19 and J usage is TRBJ1-3, with a weak D call TRBD1 (5 bases). CDR3 coding DNA: TGTGCCAGTGGGGGTGGCACCATATATTTT. This encodes CASGGGTIYF.